One and the same sample provided the 29 T cell receptor beta chains below, sequenced in a study of regulatory T cells in long-lasting Graves disease. As to time point: newly diagnosed GD, antithyroid drugs for less than 3 months. The authors made the TCR library using RNA they extracted from PBMCs. CDR3 regions were amplified by Arm-PCR using iRepertoire HTBI primers to build TCR beta libraries. Each CDR3 protein gets one entry after TCRdb re-called the multiplex PCR reads with MiXCR. The profile shows 350,000 to 450,000 distinct CDR3 sequences, about 15% of them singletons. These sequences were also reported in another study, on T cells in Graves' hyperthyroidism and ophthalmopathy.

This specimen consisted of peripheral blood mononuclear cells (PBMCs), obtained at new diagnosis, from a patient treated with antithyroid drugs. These receptors were obtained from a woman aged 40-49 years with Graves disease.

There are many counts of this clonotype. The chain is built from TRBV10-1 and TRBJ2-2; possible D gene TRBD1, 6 bases. This CDR3 has 15 amino acids. Germline-derived CDR1 and CDR2 are WNHNN and SYGVQD (reference sequence). Trimming pared 2 bases from V and 5 bases from J, leaving 12 bases between. The CDR3 region is CASSEPRQGTGELFF. For the CDR3, the DNA is TGCGCCAGCAGTGAGCCCCGCCAGGGGACCGGGGAGCTGTTTTTT.

This clonotype was detected a few times. The gene calls are TRBV5-6 and TRBJ2-1, with D perhaps TRBD1 or TRBD2 (5 bases each). V lost 6 bases to trimming and J lost 6 bases, with 16 bases between them. Germline V gene data show CDR1 as SGHDT and CDR2 as YYEEEE. The CDR3 length is 14 residues. The CDR3 DNA sequence: TGTGCCAGCAAGGAAGGGACCGTAGGCAATGAGCAGTTCTTC. Translated: CASKEGTVGNEQFF.

This clonotype was counted at least ten times. The genes are TRBV12-3 or TRBV12-4 and TRBJ2-7; D unresolved. Trimming pared 6 bases from V and 1 base from J, leaving 13 bases between. This CDR3 region has 14 residues. The CDR3 loop is CASSPPFESYEQYF. CDR3 nucleotide sequence: TGTGCCAGCAGCCCCCCATTTGAATCCTACGAGCAGTACTTC.

This clonotype was detected a few times. The CDR3 ends on some other residue instead of the conserved phenylalanine or tryptophan, so this is likely a read error. The chain carries TRBV13 and TRBJ1-2; no clear D gene. Trimming pared 3 bases from V and 4 bases from J, leaving 21 bases between. The CDR3 length is 17 residues. Germline values: CDR1 PRHDT, CDR2 FYEKMQ (reference sequence). This CDR3 reads CASSLGDRRSRPYGYTL. In nucleotides, the CDR3 is TGTGCCAGCAGCTTGGGTGATAGGAGGTCCCGTCCCTATGGCTACACCCTC.

Ten or more counts support this clonotype. The gene calls are TRBV29-1 and TRBJ1-2; D call uncertain. The CDR3 is 15 residues long. With 4 bases removed from V and 1 base from J, the gap between germline ends came to 16 bases. The V gene's germline CDR1 is SQVTM and CDR2 ANQGSEA. The CDR3 sequence is CSVGQQLMVNYGYTF. The CDR3 bases are TGCAGCGTTGGCCAACAATTGATGGTTAACTATGGCTACACCTTC.

Of note for this clonotype: The junction does not match germline at one end; this may be a read error. The rearrangement uses TRBV2 and TRBJ1-2; 8 nucleotides match TRBD1. The CDR3 sequence is 14 residues long. Germline lookup yields CDR1 SNHLY and CDR2 FYNNEI. This chain's CDR3 is CVSLRTGTNYGYTF. The CDR3 region has the DNA TGTGTCAGCCTAAGGACAGGGACCAACTATGGCTACACCTTC.

This clonotype was detected ten times or more. The V call is TRBV30, the J call TRBJ1-1; no definite D call. This CDR3 has 14 amino acids. The germline CDR1 and CDR2 sequences are GTSNPN and SVGIG (reference sequence). Trimming removed 3 bases at V and 1 base at J, with 12 bases between. The CDR3 is CAWSPKGSNTEAFF. CDR3 nucleotides: TGTGCCTGGAGCCCCAAGGGATCGAACACTGAAGCTTTCTTT.

Note on this clonotype: It may be a read error: a sequence one base away is much more abundant. The conserved closing phenylalanine or tryptophan is absent in this CDR3, likely reflecting a read error. J is TRBJ2-7 and V is TRBV18; maybe TRBD2 (5 bases). Germline CDR1 KGHSH, CDR2 LQKENI. Trimming took 8 bases from V and 2 from J, leaving 22 bases between them. There are 16 residues in the CDR3. CDR3: CASAAVRGQRAYEQYL. The CDR3 bases are TGTGCCAGCGCCGCGGTTCGAGGGCAACGAGCCTACGAGCAGTACCTC.

On this clonotype itself: A read error is possible here, since a much larger clone lies one base away. The V and J genes are TRBV3-1 and TRBJ2-7; 7 bases are shared with TRBD1. CDR1 and CDR2 (germline): LGHDT, YNNKEL (reference sequence). CDR3 length equals 14 residues. CDR3: CGSSLRQGRDEQYF. CDR3 coding DNA: TGTGGCAGCAGCTTACGACAGGGACGGGACGAGCAGTACTTC.

V usage is TRBV24-1 and J usage is TRBJ2-2, with 7 positions matching TRBD1. The CDR3 contains 15 residues. The V gene's germline CDR1 is KGHDR and CDR2 SFDVKD. J gave up 3 bases and V 4 bases, and 4 bases lay outside the gene matches. This CDR3 is CATSEADRDTGELFF. CDR3 nucleotides: TGTGCCACCAGTGAAGCCGACAGGGACACCGGGGAGCTGTTTTTT.

This clonotype was picked up a small number of times. The genes are TRBV14 and TRBJ1-3; possible D gene TRBD1, 5 bases. This CDR3 spans 14 amino acids. V lost 4 bases and J 2 bases, leaving 9 bases between the germline ends. The germline V gene encodes CDR1 SGHDN and CDR2 FVKESK. The CDR3 DNA follows: TGTGCCAGCAGCCGGGGACTTACTGGAAACACCATATATTTT. It encodes CASSRGLTGNTIYF. The variable domain in full, completed from reference TRBV14 and TRBJ1-3, reads EAGVTQFPSHSVIEKGQTVTLRCDPISGHDNLYWYRRVMGKEIKFLLHFVKESKQDESGMPNNRFLAERTGGTYSTLKVQPAELEDSGVYFCASSRGLTGNTIYFGEGSWLTVV.

CDR3: CASSARLAGVYEQYF. CDR3 DNA: TGTGCCAGCAGCGCCCGGCTAGCGGGAGTGTACGAGCAGTACTTC. The V and J genes are TRBV13 and TRBJ2-7, with 10 bases that match TRBD2. The germline V gene encodes CDR1 PRHDT and CDR2 FYEKMQ (reference sequence). J lost 4 bases, V lost 5 bases, and 8 bases had no gene match. This CDR3 comprises 15 residues.

The table lists this clonotype with many counts. The rearrangement uses TRBV19 and TRBJ2-2; 10 positions match TRBD2. Germline V gene data show CDR1 as LNHDA and CDR2 as SQIVND (reference sequence). This CDR3 region has 17 residues. Losses at the gene ends were 0 bases for V and 3 bases for J; bases not matched to a gene: 4. This chain's CDR3 is CASSIEPGLADTGELFF. The CDR3, as DNA: TGTGCCAGTAGTATAGAACCCGGACTAGCGGACACCGGGGAGCTGTTTTTT.

In its sample, this clonotype was seen many times. The genes are TRBV6-5 and TRBJ2-2; TRBD2 might be the D (6 bases). V gave up 0 bases and J gave up 6 bases, with 14 bases separating them. The CDR3 totals 16 residues. CDR1 MNHEY and CDR2 SVGAGI come from the germline V gene. CDR3 amino acids: CASSYSTSGGAGELFF. The CDR3 region has the DNA TGTGCCAGCAGTTACTCGACTAGTGGTGGGGCCGGGGAGCTGTTTTTT.

V gene TRBV20-1 combines with J gene TRBJ1-3, with no clear D. The CDR3 contains 15 residues. The V end was cut by 6 bases, the J end by 0 bases, with 15 bases between. Germline V gene lookup returns CDR1 DFQATT and CDR2 SNEGSKA (reference sequence). The CDR3 loop is CSASPGLYSGNTIYF. The CDR3 DNA reads TGCAGTGCGTCCCCGGGCCTATACTCTGGAAACACCATATATTTT.

The chain combines TRBV18 with TRBJ1-2; TRBD1 matches at 7 bases. The J segment lost 0 bases and the V segment lost 4 bases, leaving 11 bases of the junction unmatched. CDR1 KGHSH and CDR2 LQKENI come from the germline V gene. CDR3 length equals 17 residues. The CDR3 DNA reads TGTGCCAGCTCACGGGGGGACAGAAGCGTTTCTAACTATGGCTACACCTTC. Translated, it gives CASSRGDRSVSNYGYTF.

The table lists this clonotype with many counts. The V call is TRBV7-2, the J call TRBJ2-3; D ambiguous. The CDR3 loop spans 15 amino acids. V was shortened by 5 bases and J by 2 bases, with 14 bases between the two germline ends. The V gene's germline CDR1 is SGHTA and CDR2 FQGNSA. The CDR3 region has the DNA TGTGCCAGCAGCCCCCACTCATCCACCACAGATACGCAGTATTTT. It specifies CASSPHSSTTDTQYF.

Only a few counts were recorded for this clonotype. V and J are TRBV4-2 and TRBJ1-6; no clear D. V was cut by 5 bases and J by 9 bases, with 20 bases left in between. Germline CDR1 LGHNA, CDR2 YNFKEQ. The CDR3 loop spans 16 amino acids. The CDR3 DNA reads TGTGCCAGCAGCTCCCGATCCTGGAGGGCGAGTTCACCCCTCCACTTT. This encodes CASSSRSWRASSPLHF.

This rearrangement joins TRBV5-8 to TRBJ1-1; D is undetermined. V was shortened by 2 bases and J by 3 bases, with 14 bases between the two germline ends. This CDR3 comprises 15 residues. CDR1 SGHTS and CDR2 YDEGEE come from the germline V gene. The CDR3 is CASSFTRIVDTEAFF. The CDR3 region has the DNA TGTGCCAGCAGCTTTACGAGGATTGTGGACACTGAAGCTTTCTTT.

This clonotype has ten or more counts. The chain joins TRBV11-3 to TRBJ2-1, with D perhaps matching TRBD2 (6 bases). The CDR3 contains 13 residues. Germline V lookup: CDR1 SGHNT, CDR2 YENEEA. The V gene lost 5 bases and the J gene lost 6 bases, with 11 bases spanning the gap. The CDR3 reads CASSPNGGNEQFF. CDR3 DNA sequence: TGTGCCAGCAGCCCTAACGGGGGCAATGAGCAGTTCTTC. The full variable domain, with the rest looked up from reference TRBV11-3 and TRBJ2-1, is EAGVVQSPRYKIIEKKQPVAFWCNPISGHNTLYWYLQNLGQGPELLIRYENEEAVDDSQLPKDRFSAERLKGVDSTLKIQPAELGDSAVYLCASSPNGGNEQFFGPGTRLTVL.

Comments on this clonotype: The junction departs from germline at one end; a sequencing error may be responsible. The chain joins TRBV5-4 to TRBJ2-1; 8 bases line up with TRBD1. The CDR3 consists of 15 residues. Per germline, CDR1 SGHNT and CDR2 YYREEE (reference sequence). CDR3 DNA sequence: TGTGCCAGCAGTCTAGGACAGGGTTTACTAAATGAGCGGTTCTTC. It codes for CASSLGQGLLNERFF.

The CDR3 DNA sequence: TGTGCCAGCAGTCCACTTACGACAGGGGGCATAGGCTACACCTTC. It translates to CASSPLTTGGIGYTF. The chain couples TRBV2 to TRBJ1-2; TRBD1 agrees at 10 bases. V shed 5 bases, J shed 8 bases, and the junction held 11 bases outside the gene matches. Germline loops: CDR1 SNHLY, CDR2 FYNNEI. This CDR3 contains 15 residues.

This chain joins TRBV29-1 and TRBJ2-7; TRBD2 agrees at 7 bases. Germline trimming cut 6 bases from V and 0 bases from J; bases unmatched to any gene: 5. CDR3 length: 13 residues. CDR1 SQVTM and CDR2 ANQGSEA come from the germline V gene. The CDR3 here is CSVARGSSYEQYF. Here the CDR3 DNA reads TGCAGCGTGGCACGCGGGAGCTCCTACGAGCAGTACTTC.

The table lists this clonotype with many counts. This chain connects TRBV2 to TRBJ1-1; 12 positions match TRBD1. The CDR3 has 16 amino acids. Germline V gene lookup returns CDR1 SNHLY and CDR2 FYNNEI. V gave up 6 bases and J gave up 4 bases; unmatched junction bases: 9. CDR3 nucleotides: TGTGCCAGCAGACGCGGGACAGGGGGCGAGGGCACTGAAGCTTTCTTT. This gives the protein CASRRGTGGEGTEAFF.

A few counts support this clonotype. This chain links TRBV2 with TRBJ2-1; tentative D call: TRBD2 (5 bases). CDR3 length: 12 residues. Germline V CDR1 and CDR2: SNHLY, FYNNEI. The V end lost 8 bases, the J end lost 8 bases, and 13 bases lay between the germline ends. The CDR3 sequence is CASQEVGDEQFF. The CDR3 bases are TGTGCCAGCCAGGAGGTTGGTGATGAGCAGTTCTTC.

This clonotype showed up just a few times. The chain has TRBV18 and TRBJ2-6, with D maybe TRBD2 (5 bases). The CDR3 is made up of 19 amino acids. Per the germline V gene, CDR1 is KGHSH and CDR2 is LQKENI. V shed 2 bases and J shed 1 base, with 18 bases lying between them. In DNA, the CDR3 is TGTGCCAGCTCACCAAGGCTAATAGCGTCCGCTTCTGGGGCCAACGTCCTGACTTTC. Translation: CASSPRLIASASGANVLTF.

At least ten counts were recorded for this clonotype. The genes are TRBV11-3 and TRBJ2-7; the match to TRBD1 covers 11 bases. V was clipped by 5 bases and J by 0 bases; unmatched bases: 9. Germline V gene sequence: CDR1 SGHNT, CDR2 YENEEA. The CDR3 totals 17 residues. The CDR3 is CASSPGQGAMSSYEQYF. The CDR3, as DNA: TGTGCCAGCAGCCCCGGACAGGGGGCGATGAGCTCCTACGAGCAGTACTTC.

V gene TRBV7-2 combines with J gene TRBJ2-2; no firm D call. This CDR3 has 12 residues. CDR1 is SGHTA, CDR2 FQGNSA, per germline. V was trimmed by 2 bases and J by 9 bases, leaving 7 bases between them. The CDR3 reads CASSLMSRELFF. Written as DNA, the CDR3 is TGTGCCAGCAGCTTAATGAGCCGGGAGCTGTTTTTT.

This clonotype was counted ten times or more. J is TRBJ2-2 and V is TRBV7-8; D call uncertain. This CDR3 has 15 amino acids. V lost 3 bases and J lost 2, with 10 bases in between. Germline V gene lookup returns CDR1 SGHVS and CDR2 FQNEAQ. The CDR3 DNA sequence: TGTGCCAGCAGCTTTTGGAGCGATAACACCGGGGAGCTGTTTTTT. Protein: CASSFWSDNTGELFF.